A single sample is the source of the 10 T cell receptor beta chains below, sequenced in a study of T cells in Graves' hyperthyroidism and ophthalmopathy. Amplification yielded TCR beta CDR3 regions, with RNA transcripts as the source. During a first-round RT-PCR of the TCR CDR3, the HTBI primer set was used. TCRdb re-called the multiplex PCR reads with MiXCR, one entry per CDR3 protein. The data show under 350,000 distinct CDR3 sequences, with around 20% seen just once and around half held by the top ten. The specimen was blood. The receptors derive from a woman aged 50 to 60 with Graves' hyperthyroidism.

V and J are TRBV9 and TRBJ2-7; 9 bases map to TRBD1. The V segment lost 5 bases and the J segment 4 bases; nucleotides outside the gene matches: 4. The CDR3 is 13 amino acids. CDR1 SGDLS and CDR2 YYNGEE come from the germline V gene. The CDR3 DNA reads TGTGCCAGCAGTACAGGGGGCTCTTACGAGCAGTACTTC. This sequence encodes CASSTGGSYEQYF.

The V call is TRBV7-9, the J call TRBJ1-2; D is ambiguous. The CDR3 totals 12 residues. Germline CDR1 SEHNR, CDR2 FQNEAQ (reference sequence). V gave up 2 bases and J gave up 6 bases, with 7 bases separating them. This CDR3 is CASSLTENGYTF. In DNA, the CDR3 is TGTGCCAGCAGCTTAACCGAGAATGGCTACACCTTC.

With respect to this clonotype: It may be a read error: a sequence one base away is much more abundant. The chain has TRBV7-2 and TRBJ1-1; D not resolved. The ends were cut back, 1 base at V and 3 bases at J, with 6 bases in the middle. The CDR3 contains 13 residues. CDR1 is SGHTA and CDR2 is FQGNSA in the germline V gene. CDR3 residues: CTSSLEIYTEAFF. DNA of the CDR3: TGTACCAGCAGCTTAGAGATCTACACTGAAGCTTTCTTT.

The V and J genes are TRBV6-1 and TRBJ2-2, with 8 bases aligning to TRBD1. Germline loops: CDR1 MNHNS, CDR2 SASEGT. After removal of 0 bases from V and 7 bases from J, the junction contained 7 bases not matched to a gene. The CDR3 length is 16 residues. CDR3 DNA sequence: TGTGCCAGCAGTGAAGCGGGGACAGGTTATGGCGGGGAGCTGTTTTTT. Translated, it gives CASSEAGTGYGGELFF.

In its sample, this clonotype was seen many times. The V and J genes are TRBV20-1 and TRBJ2-3; 7 nucleotides match TRBD1. CDR1 is DFQATT, CDR2 SNEGSKA, per germline (reference sequence). V lost 1 base, J lost 6 bases, and 13 bases stayed unmatched. The CDR3 has 16 amino acids. The CDR3 DNA follows: TGCAGTGCTAGAGGTCGCCGGACAGGACTCTGGGATACGCAGTATTTT. Its translation: CSARGRRTGLWDTQYF.

The genes are TRBV2 and TRBJ2-5; possibly TRBD2 for D (5 bases). Germline CDR1 is SNHLY and CDR2 is FYNNEI. This CDR3 is 14 amino acids long. Trimming removed 7 bases at V and 2 bases at J, with 14 bases between. Here the CDR3 DNA reads TGTGCCAGCATCCGACGGACGGGACAAGAGACCCAGTACTTC. Translation: CASIRRTGQETQYF. Complete variable domain (other parts from reference TRBV2 and TRBJ2-5): EPEVTQTPSHQVTQMGQEVILRCVPISNHLYFYWYRQILGQKVEFLVSFYNNEISEKSEIFDDQFSVERPDGSNFTLKIRSTKLEDSAMYFCASIRRTGQETQYFGPGTRLLVL.

The sample holds many counts of this clonotype. V usage is TRBV6-1 and J usage is TRBJ2-1; 8 nucleotides agree with TRBD2. The V gene end was trimmed by 6 bases and the J gene end by 2 bases; junction bases not matched to a gene: 6. This CDR3 is 15 amino acids long. Germline assignment: CDR1 MNHNS and CDR2 SASEGT. The CDR3 region is CASRPRGGAYNEQFF. Here the CDR3 DNA reads TGTGCCAGCAGACCCCGGGGGGGGGCCTACAATGAGCAGTTCTTC.

This clonotype appeared many times. V usage is TRBV6-1 and J usage is TRBJ2-7, with 8 bases identical to TRBD2. The CDR3 sequence is 15 residues long. J lost 1 base, V lost 0 bases, and 2 bases had no gene match. The germline V gene has CDR1 MNHNS and CDR2 SASEGT. The CDR3, as DNA: TGTGCCAGCAGTGAAGCCGGGACTAGTTCCTACGAGCAGTACTTC. Translation gives CASSEAGTSSYEQYF.

The chain couples TRBV12-3 or TRBV12-4 to TRBJ2-7, with 9 bases aligning to TRBD1. There are 16 residues in the CDR3. V lost 6 bases, J lost 3 bases, and 12 bases stayed unmatched. The CDR3 region is CASSGYRDREVYEQYF. The DNA for the CDR3 is TGTGCCAGCAGCGGTTACCGGGACAGGGAAGTCTACGAGCAGTACTTC.

This chain connects TRBV29-1 to TRBJ1-5; 9 positions match TRBD1. Trimming cost V 7 bases and J 5 bases; bases outside gene matches: 9. The CDR3 runs to 14 residues. From germline, CDR1 is SQVTM and CDR2 ANQGSEA. CDR3 nucleotide sequence: TGCAGCGCCACGACAGGGGGAAGAGATCAGCCCCAGCATTTT. Translated: CSATTGGRDQPQHF.